This TCR beta chain was documented in a study of T-cell memory formation after mild COVID-19. The CDR3 consists of 17 residues. V gave up 6 bases and J gave up 5 bases; unmatched junction bases: 15. Germline values: CDR1 SNHLY, CDR2 FYNNEI. TCRdb processed the 5' RACE reads anew with MiXCR; each CDR3 protein has one entry. The data show roughly 120,000 distinct CDR3 sequences, about 15% seen once. Points from the study as a whole: Detection of some responders pre-infection suggested pre-existing cross-reactive memory T cells participated. Mostly located in CM and EM were contracting CD4+ clones, with contracting CD8+ clones located in EMRA.

In the case of this clonotype: Its specificity is not known.

The genes are TRBV2 and TRBJ2-2, with 7 bases identical to TRBD2. Sequencing was performed on PBMCs or a T cell subset sorted from them (not recorded which). This TCR was recovered from an adult woman who had mild COVID-19 (a few samples of this study predate the infection). Cell type and time point are not known. The CDR3 bases are TGTGCCAGCAGGGGGGATCAGTTAGCGGGTGCAACCGGGGAGCTGTTTTTT. It yields the protein CASRGDQLAGATGELFF. The full variable domain, in which reference TRBV2 and TRBJ2-2 provide the parts outside the CDR3, is EPEVTQTPSHQVTQMGQEVILRCVPISNHLYFYWYRQILGQKVEFLVSFYNNEISEKSEIFDDQFSVERPDGSNFTLKIRSTKLEDSAMYFCASRGDQLAGATGELFFGEGSRLTVL.